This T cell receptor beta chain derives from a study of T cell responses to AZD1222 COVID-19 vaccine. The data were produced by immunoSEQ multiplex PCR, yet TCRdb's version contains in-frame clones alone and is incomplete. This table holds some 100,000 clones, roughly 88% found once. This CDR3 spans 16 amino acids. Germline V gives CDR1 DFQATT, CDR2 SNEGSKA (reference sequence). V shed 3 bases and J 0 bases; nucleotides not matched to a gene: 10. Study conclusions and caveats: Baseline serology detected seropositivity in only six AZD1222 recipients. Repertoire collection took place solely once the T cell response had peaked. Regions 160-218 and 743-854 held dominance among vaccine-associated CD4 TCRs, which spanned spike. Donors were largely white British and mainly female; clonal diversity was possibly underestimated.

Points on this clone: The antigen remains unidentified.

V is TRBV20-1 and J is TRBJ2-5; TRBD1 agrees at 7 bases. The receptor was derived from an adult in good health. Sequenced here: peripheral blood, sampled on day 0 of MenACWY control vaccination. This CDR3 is CSASGDSRPYQETQYF. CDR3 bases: TGCAGTGCTAGTGGGGACAGTCGCCCGTACCAAGAGACCCAGTACTTC.